This is a list of T cell receptor beta chains from one sample in a study of blood T cell repertoires in COVID-19. Only in-frame clones appear in the TCRdb table, and some are missing; sequencing was by immunoSEQ multiplex PCR. The table has about 160,000 clones, approximately 88% seen once. Sequencing used peripheral blood. These receptors originate from a man aged 55 to 70 with acute or convalescent COVID-19. Each CDR3 is given with its conserved first and last residue. D genes are given only for firm matches. A clone size is listed for some rows: how often the clone was seen (once, few, many), or a class if it is expanded.

len	abundance	v_gene	j_gene	d_gene	CDR3aa	CDR3nt
13	.	TRBV18	TRBJ1-5	.	CASSAGQNQPQHF	TGTGCCAGCTCAGCGGGGCAGAATCAGCCCCAGCATTTT
16	.	TRBV30	TRBJ1-1	TRBD1	CAWSDRPGTGNTEAFF	TGTGCCTGGAGTGACAGACCAGGGACAGGGAACACTGAAGCTTTCTTT
16	.	TRBV6-1	TRBJ1-2	.	CASSETSHRVGYGYTF	TGTGCCAGCAGTGAGACCTCACACAGGGTCGGCTATGGCTACACCTTC
14	.	TRBV4-1	TRBJ2-2	.	CASSASQNTGELFF	TGCGCCAGCAGCGCTAGCCAGAACACCGGGGAGCTGTTTTTT
14	.	TRBV6-5	TRBJ1-2	TRBD1	CASTRRTGDRGYTF	TGTGCCAGCACGAGACGGACAGGGGACCGTGGCTACACCTTC
13	once	TRBV11-2	TRBJ1-2	.	CASSLDTGYGYTF	TGTGCCAGCAGCTTAGATACGGGCTATGGCTACACCTTC
19	.	TRBV5-6	TRBJ2-1	TRBD2	CASSPLISSGPRWDNEQFF	TGTGCCAGCAGCCCATTGATTTCTAGCGGGCCCAGGTGGGACAATGAGCAGTTCTTC
15	.	TRBV19	TRBJ1-5	.	CASSPGAGVAQPQHF	TGTGCCAGTTCCCCGGGCGCAGGGGTAGCGCAGCCCCAGCATTTT
14	.	TRBV6-4	TRBJ1-1	.	CASSVDSRGTEAFF	TGTGCCAGCAGTGTAGACAGCCGAGGTACTGAAGCTTTCTTT
13	few	TRBV12-3/TRBV12-4	TRBJ1-1	.	CASSGQQNTEAFF	TGTGCCAGCAGCGGACAGCAGAACACTGAAGCTTTCTTT
14	.	TRBV27	TRBJ1-1	.	CASKPQRANTEAFF	TGTGCCAGCAAACCACAGAGAGCGAACACTGAAGCTTTCTTT
15	.	TRBV3-1/TRBV3-2	TRBJ2-1	.	CASSQEGGSYNEQFF	TGTGCCAGCAGCCAAGAGGGGGGCTCCTACAATGAGCAGTTCTTC
11	.	TRBV30	TRBJ2-7	.	CAWSLYYEQYF	TGTGCCTGGAGTTTATACTACGAGCAGTACTTC
14	.	TRBV30	TRBJ2-2	.	CAWVQGRGTGELFF	TGTGCCTGGGTACAGGGAAGGGGCACCGGGGAGCTGTTTTTT
15	.	TRBV12-5	TRBJ2-5	.	CASGLGQEGAETQYF	TGTGCTAGTGGTTTGGGTCAGGAGGGGGCAGAGACCCAGTACTTC
12	few	TRBV7-3	TRBJ2-1	TRBD1	CASSPRQGEQFF	TGTGCCAGCAGCCCCCGACAGGGCGAGCAGTTCTTC
19	.	TRBV4-2	TRBJ2-1	TRBD2	CASSQVLGFAGGPANEQFF	TGTGCCAGCAGCCAAGTGTTAGGTTTTGCGGGGGGGCCGGCGAATGAGCAGTTCTTC
17	.	TRBV11-2	TRBJ2-5	TRBD2	CASSLVRAGRDRETQYF	TGTGCCAGCAGCTTAGTTAGGGCAGGGAGGGACCGGGAGACCCAGTACTTC
15	.	TRBV5-4	TRBJ1-6	TRBD1	CASSLNGRGSSPLHF	TGTGCCAGCAGCCTTAATGGCAGGGGGTCCTCACCCCTCCACTTT
12	.	TRBV30	TRBJ1-1	.	CAWSVRSFGAFF	TGTGCCTGGAGTGTACGTTCCTTCGGGGCTTTCTTT